This T cell receptor (beta chain) was captured by sequencing in a study of blood T cell repertoires in COVID-19. As for the study in general: Material from acute and convalescent COVID-19 was sourced from the United States, Italy and Spain.

How the authors handled the data: Using reference gene primer amplification, nucleated cell counts were estimated. Assay: immunoSEQ multiplex PCR; the TCRdb copy retains only in-frame clones and omits some. That table supplies the V and J calls and clone size; D and trimming were determined from the DNA. The data show hundreds of thousands of clones, with about nine tenths seen just once and about 0.26% held by the top ten. The V gene end was trimmed by 4 bases and the J gene end by 7 bases; junction bases not matched to a gene: 6. Germline V CDR1 and CDR2: MGHRA, YSYEKL. The CDR3 runs 13 residues. Sequenced sample: peripheral blood. The source of this sequence is a woman in her late teens or twenties with acute or convalescent COVID-19. This chain joins TRBV4-1 and TRBJ2-7; 8 bases line up with TRBD1. The CDR3 spells CASSPLDRVEQYF. CDR3 coding DNA: TGCGCCAGCAGCCCTCTGGACAGGGTGGAGCAGTACTTC.